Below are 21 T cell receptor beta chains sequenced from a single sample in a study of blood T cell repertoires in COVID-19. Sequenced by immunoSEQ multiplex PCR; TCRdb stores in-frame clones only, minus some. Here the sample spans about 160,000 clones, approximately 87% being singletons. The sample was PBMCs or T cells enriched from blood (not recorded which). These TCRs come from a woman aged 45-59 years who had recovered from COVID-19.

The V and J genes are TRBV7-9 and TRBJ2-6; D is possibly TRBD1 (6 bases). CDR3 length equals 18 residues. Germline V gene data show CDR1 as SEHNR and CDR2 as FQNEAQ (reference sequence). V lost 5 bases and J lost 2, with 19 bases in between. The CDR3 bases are TGTGCCAGCAGCCCCCCGCGTGGGGGCGCGGCTGGGGCCAACGTCCTGACTTTC. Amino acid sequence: CASSPPRGGAAGANVLTF.

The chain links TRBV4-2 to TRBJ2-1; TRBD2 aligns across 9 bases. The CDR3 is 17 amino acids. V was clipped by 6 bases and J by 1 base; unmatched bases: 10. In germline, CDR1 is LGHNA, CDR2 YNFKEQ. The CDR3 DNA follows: TGTGCCAGCAGACAAAACCGAGCGGGGGGATCCTACAATGAGCAGTTCTTC. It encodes CASRQNRAGGSYNEQFF.

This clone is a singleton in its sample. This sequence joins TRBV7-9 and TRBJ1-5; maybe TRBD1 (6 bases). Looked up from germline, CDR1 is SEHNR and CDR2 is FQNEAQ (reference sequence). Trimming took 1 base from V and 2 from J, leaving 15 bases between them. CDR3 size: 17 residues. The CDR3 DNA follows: TGTGCCAGCAGCTTAGGGGGGGGCATCTCCGGCAATCAGCCCCAGCATTTT. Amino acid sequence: CASSLGGGISGNQPQHF.

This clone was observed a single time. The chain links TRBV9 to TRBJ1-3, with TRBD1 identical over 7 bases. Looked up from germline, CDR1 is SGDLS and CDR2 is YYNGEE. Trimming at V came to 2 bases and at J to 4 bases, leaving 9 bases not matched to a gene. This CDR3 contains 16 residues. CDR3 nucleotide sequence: TGTGCCAGCAGCGTTACTACAGGGGAGGCGGGAAACACCATATATTTT. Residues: CASSVTTGEAGNTIYF.

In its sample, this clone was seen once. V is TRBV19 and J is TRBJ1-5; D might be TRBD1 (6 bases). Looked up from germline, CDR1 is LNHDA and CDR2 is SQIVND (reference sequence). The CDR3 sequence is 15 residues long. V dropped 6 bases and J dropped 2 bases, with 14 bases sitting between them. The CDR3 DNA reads TGTGCCAGTAGACAGGGAAGATACGGCAATCAGCCCCAGCATTTT. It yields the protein CASRQGRYGNQPQHF. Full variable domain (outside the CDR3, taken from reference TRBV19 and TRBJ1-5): DGGITQSPKYLFRKEGQNVTLSCEQNLNHDAMYWYRQDPGQGLRLIYYSQIVNDFQKGDIAEGYSVSREKKESFPLTVTSAQKNPTAFYLCASRQGRYGNQPQHFGDGTRLSIL.

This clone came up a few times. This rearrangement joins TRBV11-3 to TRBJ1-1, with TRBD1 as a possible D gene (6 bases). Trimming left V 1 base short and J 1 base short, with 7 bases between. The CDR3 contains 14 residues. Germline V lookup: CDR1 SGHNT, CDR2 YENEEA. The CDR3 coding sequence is TGTGCCAGCAGCTTAGGAGGGGGGAACACTGAAGCTTTCTTT. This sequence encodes CASSLGGGNTEAFF.

CDR3 nucleotide sequence: TGTGCCAGCAAATTAACCGGGACAGCAAATCAGCCCCAGCATTTT. It translates to CASKLTGTANQPQHF. V and J are TRBV2 and TRBJ1-5, with TRBD1 matching 7 bases. There are 15 residues in the CDR3. V shed 7 bases and J 4 bases; nucleotides not matched to a gene: 10. Germline V gene lookup returns CDR1 SNHLY and CDR2 FYNNEI. The whole variable domain, remainder taken from reference TRBV2 and TRBJ1-5, is EPEVTQTPSHQVTQMGQEVILRCVPISNHLYFYWYRQILGQKVEFLVSFYNNEISEKSEIFDDQFSVERPDGSNFTLKIRSTKLEDSAMYFCASKLTGTANQPQHFGDGTRLSIL.

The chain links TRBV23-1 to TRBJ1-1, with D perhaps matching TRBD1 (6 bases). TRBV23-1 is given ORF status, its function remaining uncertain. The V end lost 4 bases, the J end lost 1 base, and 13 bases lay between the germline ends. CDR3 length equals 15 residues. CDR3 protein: CASSLDGGENTEAFF. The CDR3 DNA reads TGCGCCAGCAGTCTTGATGGGGGCGAGAACACTGAAGCTTTCTTT.

The CDR3 is CASSFGARGRNQPQHF. The CDR3 DNA sequence: TGTGCCAGCAGCTTCGGCGCCAGGGGCCGAAATCAGCCCCAGCATTTT. The V gene is TRBV13, the J gene TRBJ1-5; TRBD1 is a possible D gene (6 bases). From germline, CDR1 is PRHDT and CDR2 FYEKMQ (reference sequence). This CDR3 comprises 16 residues. Trimming removed 3 bases at V and 4 bases at J, with 16 bases between.

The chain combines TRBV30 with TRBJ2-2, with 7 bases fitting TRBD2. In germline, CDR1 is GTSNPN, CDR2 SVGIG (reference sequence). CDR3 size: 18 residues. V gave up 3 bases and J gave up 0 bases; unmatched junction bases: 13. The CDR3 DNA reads TGTGCCTGGAGGGGGACGAGCGGGGCCCCTCCGAACACCGGGGAGCTGTTTTTT. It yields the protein CAWRGTSGAPPNTGELFF.

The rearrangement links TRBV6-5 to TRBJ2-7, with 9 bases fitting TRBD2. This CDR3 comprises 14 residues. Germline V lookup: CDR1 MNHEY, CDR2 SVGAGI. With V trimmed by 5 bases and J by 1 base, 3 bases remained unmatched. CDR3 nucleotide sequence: TGTGCCAGCAGTCGTAGCGGGGGATCCTACGAGCAGTACTTC. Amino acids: CASSRSGGSYEQYF.

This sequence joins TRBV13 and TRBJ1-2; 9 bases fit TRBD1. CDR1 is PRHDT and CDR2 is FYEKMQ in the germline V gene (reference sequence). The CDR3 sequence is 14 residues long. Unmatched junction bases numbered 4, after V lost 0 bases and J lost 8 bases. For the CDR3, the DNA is TGTGCCAGCAGCTTAGGCCGGACAGGGGTAGGCTACACCTTC. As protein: CASSLGRTGVGYTF.

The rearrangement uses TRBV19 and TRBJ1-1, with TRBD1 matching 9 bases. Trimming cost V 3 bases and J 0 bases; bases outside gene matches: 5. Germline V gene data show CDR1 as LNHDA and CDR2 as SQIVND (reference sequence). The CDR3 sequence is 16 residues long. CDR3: CASSIATGGVNTEAFF. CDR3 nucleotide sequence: TGTGCCAGTAGTATCGCGACAGGGGGAGTGAACACTGAAGCTTTCTTT.

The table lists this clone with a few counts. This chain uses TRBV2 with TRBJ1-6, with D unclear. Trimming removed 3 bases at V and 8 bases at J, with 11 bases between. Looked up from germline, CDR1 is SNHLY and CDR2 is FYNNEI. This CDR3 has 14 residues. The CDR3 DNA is TGTGCCAGCAGTGATAATGGCCCTTATTCACCCCTCCACTTT. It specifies CASSDNGPYSPLHF.

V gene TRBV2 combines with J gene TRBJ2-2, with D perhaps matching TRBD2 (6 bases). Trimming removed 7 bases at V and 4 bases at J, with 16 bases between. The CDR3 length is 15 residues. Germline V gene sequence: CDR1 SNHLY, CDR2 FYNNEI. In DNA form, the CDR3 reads TGTGCCAGCATTTTCGGGGGTAGCATCACCGGGGAGCTGTTTTTT. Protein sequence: CASIFGGSITGELFF.

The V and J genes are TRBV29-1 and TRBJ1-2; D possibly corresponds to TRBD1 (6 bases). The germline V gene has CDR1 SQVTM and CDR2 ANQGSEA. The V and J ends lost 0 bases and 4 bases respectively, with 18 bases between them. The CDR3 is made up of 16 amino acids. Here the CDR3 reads CSVEDLRDKSPYGYTF. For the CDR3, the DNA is TGCAGCGTTGAAGATCTTCGGGACAAATCCCCCTATGGCTACACCTTC.

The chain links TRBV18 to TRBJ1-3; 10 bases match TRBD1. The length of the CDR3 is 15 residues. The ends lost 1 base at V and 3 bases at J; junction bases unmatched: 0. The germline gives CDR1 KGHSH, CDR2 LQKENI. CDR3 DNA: TGTGCCAGCTCACCACGGACAGGGGGTGGAAACACCATATATTTT. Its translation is CASSPRTGGGNTIYF.

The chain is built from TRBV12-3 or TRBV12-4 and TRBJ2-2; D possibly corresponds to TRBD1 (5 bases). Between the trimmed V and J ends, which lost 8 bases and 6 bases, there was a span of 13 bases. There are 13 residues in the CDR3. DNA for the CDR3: TGTGCCAGCGGGCAGGGCTGGGCCGGGGAGCTGTTTTTT. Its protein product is CASGQGWAGELFF.

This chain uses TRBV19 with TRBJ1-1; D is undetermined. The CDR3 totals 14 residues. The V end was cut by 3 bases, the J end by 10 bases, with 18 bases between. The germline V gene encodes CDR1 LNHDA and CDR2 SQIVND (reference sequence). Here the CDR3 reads CASSIEGRAGVAFF. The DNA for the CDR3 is TGTGCCAGTAGTATTGAGGGCAGAGCCGGGGTAGCTTTCTTT.

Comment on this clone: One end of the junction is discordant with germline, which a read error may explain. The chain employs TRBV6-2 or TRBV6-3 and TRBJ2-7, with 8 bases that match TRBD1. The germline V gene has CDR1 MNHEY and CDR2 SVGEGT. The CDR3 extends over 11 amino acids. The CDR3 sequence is CASSYGQGETF. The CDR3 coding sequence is TGTGCCAGCAGTTACGGACAGGGTGAGACCTTC.

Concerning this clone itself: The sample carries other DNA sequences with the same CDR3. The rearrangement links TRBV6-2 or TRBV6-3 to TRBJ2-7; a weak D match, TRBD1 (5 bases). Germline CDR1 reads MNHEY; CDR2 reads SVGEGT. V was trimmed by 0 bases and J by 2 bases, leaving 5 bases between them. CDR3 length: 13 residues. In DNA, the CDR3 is TGTGCCAGCAGTTACTCGGACACCTACGAGCAGTACTTC. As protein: CASSYSDTYEQYF.